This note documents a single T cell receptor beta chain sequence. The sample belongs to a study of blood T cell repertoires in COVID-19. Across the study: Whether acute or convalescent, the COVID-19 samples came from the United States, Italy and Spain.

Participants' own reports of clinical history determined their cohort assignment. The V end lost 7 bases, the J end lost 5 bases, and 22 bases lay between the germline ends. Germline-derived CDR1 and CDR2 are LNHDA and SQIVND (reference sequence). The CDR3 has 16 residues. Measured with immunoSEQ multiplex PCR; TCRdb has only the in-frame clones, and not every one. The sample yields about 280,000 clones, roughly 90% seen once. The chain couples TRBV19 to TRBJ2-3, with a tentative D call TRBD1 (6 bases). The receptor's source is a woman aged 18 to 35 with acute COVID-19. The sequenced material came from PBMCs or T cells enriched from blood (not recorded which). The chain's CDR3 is CASTPEVQGPLDTQYF. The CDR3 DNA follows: TGTGCCAGTACCCCCGAGGTTCAGGGGCCTCTAGATACGCAGTATTTT.